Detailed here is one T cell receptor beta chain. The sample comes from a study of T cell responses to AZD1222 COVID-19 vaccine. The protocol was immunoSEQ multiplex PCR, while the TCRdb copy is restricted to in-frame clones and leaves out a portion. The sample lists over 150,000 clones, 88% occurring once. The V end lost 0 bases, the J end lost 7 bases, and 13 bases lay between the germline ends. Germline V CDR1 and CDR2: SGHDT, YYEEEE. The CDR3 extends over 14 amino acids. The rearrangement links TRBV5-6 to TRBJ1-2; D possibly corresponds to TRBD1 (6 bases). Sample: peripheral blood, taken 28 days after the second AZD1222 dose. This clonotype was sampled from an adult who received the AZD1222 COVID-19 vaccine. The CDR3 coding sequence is TGTGCCAGCAGCTTGGTAGCAGGGGCAGGTGGCTACACCTTC. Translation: CASSLVAGAGGYTF.